The 27 T cell receptor beta chains presented below share a single source sample, sequenced in a study of T cell responses to AZD1222 COVID-19 vaccine. TCRdb keeps only in-frame clones here, not all; method: immunoSEQ multiplex PCR. The sample lists around 66,000 clones, around 74% occurring once. Sequencing was performed on peripheral blood, taken on day 0 of MenACWY control vaccination. All receptors derive from an adult in good health.

This clone was detected only a few times. The V gene is TRBV6-2 or TRBV6-3, the J gene TRBJ1-5; 8 bases are shared with TRBD1. Trimming cost V 5 bases and J 6 bases; bases outside gene matches: 6. CDR3 size: 14 residues. Per the germline V gene, CDR1 is MNHEY and CDR2 is SVGEGT. CDR3 sequence: CASSPGQESQPQHF. The CDR3 bases are TGTGCCAGCAGTCCGGGACAGGAAAGTCAGCCCCAGCATTTT.

The V gene is TRBV5-1, the J gene TRBJ1-6; 7 bases line up with TRBD1. The V gene end was trimmed by 3 bases and the J gene end by 7 bases; junction bases not matched to a gene: 10. The CDR3 sequence is 16 residues long. The V gene's germline CDR1 is SGHRS and CDR2 YFSETQ. The CDR3, as DNA: TGCGCCAGCAGCTATCTCCCGGGGACAGAGAATTCACCCCTCCACTTT. This encodes CASSYLPGTENSPLHF.

This chain joins TRBV28 and TRBJ1-5; D is possibly TRBD1 (6 bases). Per the germline V gene, CDR1 is MDHEN and CDR2 is SYDVKM. V lost 8 bases, J lost 10 bases, and 15 bases lay in between. The CDR3 sequence is 12 residues long. Here the CDR3 DNA reads TGTGCCAGCCGGGGGGGCTATTATCCCCAGCATTTT. Its translation: CASRGGYYPQHF.

The chain recombines TRBV5-1 with TRBJ2-2, with TRBD1 as a possible D gene (5 bases). Looked up from germline, CDR1 is SGHRS and CDR2 is YFSETQ. CDR3 length equals 14 residues. Trimming took off 7 bases at V and 0 bases at J, with 10 bases between the two ends. The CDR3 spells CASEAGTNTGELFF. The CDR3 DNA is TGCGCCAGCGAGGCAGGGACGAACACCGGGGAGCTGTTTTTT.

This clone was seen just once. J is TRBJ2-5 and V is TRBV29-1; D is undetermined. The V end lost 2 bases, the J end lost 4 bases, and 2 bases lay between the germline ends. CDR3 size: 10 residues. Germline assignment: CDR1 SQVTM and CDR2 ANQGSEA. The CDR3 loop reads CSVESETQYF. The CDR3 DNA sequence: TGCAGCGTTGAATCAGAGACCCAGTACTTC.

This chain links TRBV28 with TRBJ2-3; TRBD2 might be the D (5 bases). V lost 6 bases and J 3 bases, leaving 19 bases between the germline ends. This CDR3 spans 16 amino acids. CDR1 MDHEN and CDR2 SYDVKM come from the germline V gene. The CDR3 sequence is CASRRTGSQFTDTQYF. The CDR3 nucleotides are TGTGCCAGCAGAAGGACTGGTAGTCAGTTTACAGATACGCAGTATTTT.

The chain couples TRBV7-3 to TRBJ2-3, with D possibly TRBD2 on 6 matching bases. CDR1 and CDR2 from the germline V gene are SGHTA and FQGTGA. The CDR3 is 14 residues long. V was shortened by 5 bases and J by 4 bases, with 13 bases between the two germline ends. CDR3 in amino acids: CASSPYGGADTQYF. The CDR3 DNA reads TGTGCCAGCAGCCCTTATGGCGGGGCAGATACGCAGTATTTT.

V and J are TRBV5-5 and TRBJ1-1; D not certain. V shed 3 bases and J shed 4 bases, with 10 bases lying between them. This CDR3 region has 13 residues. Germline V gene data show CDR1 as SGHKS and CDR2 as YYEKEE (reference sequence). The CDR3 loop is CASSWSGSTEAFF. DNA of the CDR3: TGTGCCAGCAGCTGGTCGGGGAGCACTGAAGCTTTCTTT.

This rearrangement joins TRBV7-9 to TRBJ2-2; a weak D match, TRBD2 (5 bases). The V gene lost 6 bases and the J gene lost 6 bases, with 14 bases spanning the gap. Germline-derived CDR1 and CDR2 are SEHNR and FQNEAQ (reference sequence). This CDR3 spans 14 amino acids. CDR3 region: CASSTRGLPGELFF. The CDR3, as DNA: TGTGCCAGCAGTACCAGAGGGCTCCCCGGGGAGCTGTTTTTT.

The V call is TRBV3-1 (or the pseudogene TRBV3-2), the J call TRBJ2-5; TRBD2 matches 8 bases. The germline gives CDR1 LGHDT, CDR2 YNNKEL (reference sequence). The CDR3 contains 16 residues. The trim removed 4 bases at V and 5 bases at J, leaving 12 bases unmatched. In DNA form, the CDR3 reads TGTGCCAGCAGCCCCCAGCTAGCGGGCCGGGCGGAGACCCAGTACTTC. The encoded protein is CASSPQLAGRAETQYF.

CDR3 DNA sequence: TGTGCCAGTAGCCTAGCGGACAGGGGAAATCAGCCCCAGCATTTT. Translating it yields CASSLADRGNQPQHF. The chain combines TRBV19 with TRBJ1-5, with 9 bases aligning to TRBD1. The CDR3 covers 15 residues. Looked up from germline, CDR1 is LNHDA and CDR2 is SQIVND (reference sequence). The ends lost 6 bases at V and 4 bases at J; junction bases unmatched: 7.

The chain has TRBV5-1 and TRBJ1-5; D ambiguous. V lost 0 bases and J 10 bases, leaving 11 bases between the germline ends. Per germline, CDR1 SGHRS and CDR2 YFSETQ. The CDR3 length is 13 residues. The CDR3 loop is CASSLEPEYPQHF. In DNA form, the CDR3 reads TGCGCCAGCAGCTTGGAGCCGGAGTATCCCCAGCATTTT.

V and J are TRBV7-2 and TRBJ1-3; D remains ambiguous. This CDR3 is 14 amino acids long. Trimming took off 2 bases at V and 0 bases at J, with 5 bases between the two ends. Looked up from germline, CDR1 is SGHTA and CDR2 is FQGNSA. CDR3 nucleotide sequence: TGTGCCAGCAGCTTACAGTCCTCTGGAAACACCATATATTTT. Its translation: CASSLQSSGNTIYF.

The chain joins TRBV6-5 to TRBJ1-6; D not resolved. The V gene lost 8 bases and the J gene lost 14 bases, with 19 bases spanning the gap. CDR3 length: 13 amino acids. Germline values: CDR1 MNHEY, CDR2 SVGAGI. CDR3 DNA sequence: TGTGCCAGCCTAAGCCCGGGAGATTGGGCCCTCCACTTT. It is translated as CASLSPGDWALHF.

The chain carries TRBV18 and TRBJ1-5; the D gene is possibly TRBD1 (5 bases). The CDR3 loop spans 14 amino acids. The V end lost 3 bases, the J end lost 4 bases, and 10 bases lay between the germline ends. Germline CDR1 is KGHSH and CDR2 is LQKENI. In nucleotides, the CDR3 is TGTGCCAGCTCACCGGGGGTCGGGAATCAGCCCCAGCATTTT. This codes for CASSPGVGNQPQHF. The variable domain in full, with the rest retrieved from reference TRBV18 and TRBJ1-5, is NAGVMQNPRHLVRRRGQEARLRCSPMKGHSHVYWYRQLPEEGLKFMVYLQKENIIDESGMPKERFSAEFPKEGPSILRIQQVVRGDSAAYFCASSPGVGNQPQHFGDGTRLSIL.

This chain uses TRBV11-3 with TRBJ1-5, with 8 bases aligning to TRBD1. CDR3 length equals 19 residues. Germline values: CDR1 SGHNT, CDR2 YENEEA. The J segment lost 4 bases and the V segment lost 5 bases, leaving 19 bases of the junction unmatched. This CDR3 reads CASSPSAPWTGRRNQPQHF. The DNA for the CDR3 is TGTGCCAGCAGCCCTAGCGCCCCGTGGACAGGGAGGAGGAATCAGCCCCAGCATTTT.

The genes are TRBV20-1 and TRBJ2-7, with 8 bases lining up with TRBD1. Germline trimming cut 4 bases from V and 6 bases from J; bases unmatched to any gene: 2. Germline CDR1 is DFQATT and CDR2 is SNEGSKA (reference sequence). This CDR3 is built from 11 residues. The CDR3 sequence is CSAMTGVEQYF. CDR3 sequence (DNA): TGCAGTGCTATGACAGGGGTCGAGCAGTACTTC.

The chain is built from TRBV28 and TRBJ1-2, with D unclear. V lost 5 bases and J lost 8, with 12 bases in between. Germline CDR1 and CDR2: MDHEN and SYDVKM. The CDR3 contains 12 residues. This chain's CDR3 is CASSRAGVGYTF. The CDR3 nucleotides read TGTGCCAGCAGTCGGGCAGGAGTCGGCTACACCTTC.

The chain has TRBV30 and TRBJ1-1, with D uncertain. The germline V and J ends were trimmed by 2 bases and 8 bases, with 12 bases remaining between them. The CDR3 is made up of 12 amino acids. CDR1 is GTSNPN, CDR2 SVGIG, per germline (reference sequence). In DNA, the CDR3 is TGTGCCTGGAGTCAGGTGGCCCAGGAAGCTTTCTTT. It codes for CAWSQVAQEAFF.

The chain employs TRBV4-1 and TRBJ1-1; D not resolved. Per the germline V gene, CDR1 is MGHRA and CDR2 is YSYEKL. V was shortened by 1 base and J by 6 bases, with 9 bases between the two germline ends. The CDR3 consists of 13 residues. Written as DNA, the CDR3 is TGCGCCAGCAGCCAAGTCCCCCCAGCTGAAGCTTTCTTT. Residues: CASSQVPPAEAFF.

This chain connects TRBV10-3 to TRBJ2-7; D is unresolved. V gave up 10 bases and J gave up 0 bases, with 16 bases separating them. The CDR3 totals 14 residues. Per the germline V gene, CDR1 is ENHRY and CDR2 is SYGVKD. The CDR3 loop reads CATSPTQISYEQYF. The CDR3 bases are TGTGCCACCTCTCCGACACAAATCTCCTACGAGCAGTACTTC.

CDR3 coding DNA: TGTGCCCTAGGGGGACCCTACATGAACACTGAAGCTTTCTTT. Translation: CALGGPYMNTEAFF. The genes are TRBV30 and TRBJ1-1; possible D gene TRBD1, 6 bases. CDR1 GTSNPN and CDR2 SVGIG come from the germline V gene (reference sequence). The CDR3 is 14 residues long. With 8 bases removed from V and 0 bases from J, the gap between germline ends came to 16 bases.

The rearrangement joins TRBV12-3 or TRBV12-4 to TRBJ2-1; D unclear. The CDR3 totals 11 residues. V was clipped by 5 bases and J by 3 bases, with 2 bases between them. Here the CDR3 reads CASSIYNEQFF. CDR3 in DNA: TGTGCCAGCAGTATCTACAATGAGCAGTTCTTC.

The chain carries TRBV5-4 and TRBJ2-6, with 8 bases matching TRBD1. The CDR3 covers 20 residues. Losses at the gene ends were 3 bases for V and 4 bases for J; bases not matched to a gene: 18. CDR1 SGHNT and CDR2 YYREEE come from the germline V gene (reference sequence). Here the CDR3 reads CASSWAGLDREAEGANVLTF. The CDR3, as DNA: TGTGCCAGCAGCTGGGCCGGATTGGACAGGGAGGCCGAGGGGGCCAACGTCCTGACTTTC.

The rearrangement links TRBV29-1 to TRBJ1-4, with unresolved D. Germline lookup yields CDR1 SQVTM and CDR2 ANQGSEA. The CDR3 sequence is 13 residues long. The germline V and J ends were trimmed by 6 bases and 8 bases, with 16 bases remaining between them. The CDR3 nucleotides read TGCAGCGTCCTTGTGGTATCCGGGGAAAAACTGTTTTTT. Its protein is CSVLVVSGEKLFF.

V usage is TRBV7-2 and J usage is TRBJ1-1; TRBD1 might be the D (6 bases). V was cut by 0 bases and J by 4 bases, with 18 bases left in between. This CDR3 has 17 residues. Germline V gives CDR1 SGHTA, CDR2 FQGNSA. The CDR3 nucleotides read TGTGCCAGCAGCTTAGCCAGCAGGGGAGTCGTATCCACTGAAGCTTTCTTT. Residues: CASSLASRGVVSTEAFF.

The chain is built from TRBV7-2 and TRBJ1-6; 7 bases line up with TRBD1. V was pared by 4 bases and J by 10 bases, with 7 bases of the junction left unmatched. The CDR3 length is 14 residues. CDR1 is SGHTA and CDR2 is FQGNSA in the germline V gene. The CDR3 coding sequence is TGTGCCAGCAGCTCCCCAAACAGGGGCTCACCCCTCCACTTT. It is translated as CASSSPNRGSPLHF. The complete variable domain, with remaining parts taken from reference TRBV7-2 and TRBJ1-6, reads GAGVSQSPSNKVTEKGKDVELRCDPISGHTALYWYRQSLGQGLEFLIYFQGNSAPDKSGLPSDRFSAERTGGSVSTLTIQRTQQEDSAVYLCASSSPNRGSPLHFGNGTRLTVT.